This is a list of T cell receptor beta chains from one sample in a study of early T cells in non-severe SARS-CoV-2 infection. MiXCR, applied by TCRdb to the 5' RACE reads, yields one record per CDR3 protein. The table includes about 76,000 distinct CDR3 sequences, 15% to 17% detected once. Sequenced input: whole blood. Source of these receptors: an adult who was a healthcare worker with PCR-confirmed SARS-CoV-2 infection or an uninfected control (not recorded which). Both conserved end residues are part of each CDR3. A D gene is named only where the DNA matches it firmly. Where a row states a size, it is once, few, many or the class of an expanded clone; other rows omit it.

>TRBV7-9|TRBD1|TRBJ1-6|-
CASSPRTGDNSPLHF
TGTGCCAGCAGCCCCCGGACAGGGGATAATTCACCCCTCCACTTT
>TRBV28|-|TRBJ1-5|many
CASSLERGNQPQHF
TGTGCCAGCAGTTTGGAACGGGGGAATCAGCCCCAGCATTTT
>TRBV5-4|-|TRBJ2-2|many
CASSTGTHSKTGELFF
TGTGCCAGCAGTACCGGGACACACAGTAAGACCGGGGAGCTGTTTTTT
>TRBV11-2|TRBD1|TRBJ1-3|few
CASTRTGSGNTIYF
TGTGCCAGCACCAGGACAGGGTCCGGAAACACCATATATTTT
>TRBV30|-|TRBJ1-4|-
CAWSVQSEKLFF
TGTGCCTGGAGTGTTCAGAGTGAAAAACTGTTTTTT
>TRBV6-2/TRBV6-3|TRBD1|TRBJ1-5|many
CAIRQGNQPQHF
TGTGCCATCCGACAGGGAAATCAGCCCCAGCATTTT
>TRBV24-1|TRBD1|TRBJ2-5|few
CATSELTGGRRETQYF
TGTGCCACCAGTGAATTGACAGGGGGACGTCGAGAGACCCAGTACTTC
>TRBV11-2|-|TRBJ1-3|many
CASSQLTPTRSGNTIYF
TGTGCCAGCAGCCAGTTGACCCCGACCCGATCTGGAAACACCATATATTTT
>TRBV29-1|TRBD1|TRBJ1-5|once
CSVEPGQGQPQHF
TGCAGCGTGGAGCCGGGACAGGGGCAGCCCCAGCATTTT
>TRBV11-1|-|TRBJ2-7|-
CASSGSYYEQYF
TGTGCCAGCAGCGGCAGCTACTACGAGCAGTACTTC